This TCR beta chain stems from a study of cytomegalovirus exposure and HLA in healthy donors. At the level of the study: Some 85 million unique TCRs, all from HLA-typed donors, were included in an early release of the data.

13 Jbeta primers and 60 Vbeta primers were used for the PCR. TCRdb's copy holds only in-frame clones and misses some; the assay was immunoSEQ multiplex PCR. Here the sample spans 150,000 to 200,000 clones, 8.5% to 10% being singletons. A word on this clone: The antigen is unknown.

CDR1 and CDR2 from the germline V gene are SGHDT and YYEEEE. V dropped 4 bases and J dropped 5; count of bases not matched to a gene: 6. This CDR3 spans 14 amino acids. Study-wide findings and caveats: The investigators catalogued 164 TCR beta chains as cytomegalovirus-associated.

The specimen was PBMCs. This chain uses TRBV5-6 with TRBJ2-3; 8 bases are a match to TRBD2. The clonotype was recovered from a woman younger than 45 in good health and CMV-seropositive. The CDR3 DNA reads as TGTGCCAGCAGCACCCTGCTAGCGGGAGATACGCAGTATTTT. It encodes CASSTLLAGDTQYF.